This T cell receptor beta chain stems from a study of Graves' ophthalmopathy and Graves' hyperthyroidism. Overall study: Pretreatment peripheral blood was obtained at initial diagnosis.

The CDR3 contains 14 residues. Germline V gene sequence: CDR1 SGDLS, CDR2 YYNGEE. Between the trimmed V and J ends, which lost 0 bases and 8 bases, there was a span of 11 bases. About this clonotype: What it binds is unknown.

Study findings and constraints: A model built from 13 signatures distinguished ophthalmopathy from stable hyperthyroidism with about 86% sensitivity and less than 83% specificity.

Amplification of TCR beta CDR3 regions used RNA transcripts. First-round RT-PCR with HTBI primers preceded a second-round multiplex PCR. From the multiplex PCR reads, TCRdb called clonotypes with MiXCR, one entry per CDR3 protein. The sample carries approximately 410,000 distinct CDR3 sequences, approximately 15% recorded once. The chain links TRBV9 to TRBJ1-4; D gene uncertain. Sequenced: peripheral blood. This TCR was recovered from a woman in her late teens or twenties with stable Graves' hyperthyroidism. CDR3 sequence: CASSVGQVNEKLFF. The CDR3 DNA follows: TGTGCCAGCAGCGTAGGGCAGGTTAACGAAAAACTGTTTTTT.